The 2 T cell receptor beta chains listed next were all sequenced from one sample in a study of cytomegalovirus exposure and HLA in healthy donors. With 60 Vbeta and 13 Jbeta primers, the PCR was carried out. The data were produced by immunoSEQ multiplex PCR, yet TCRdb's version contains in-frame clones alone and is incomplete. Found here are about 130,000 clones, 65% to 75% of them singletons; the top ten hold approximately 3.9%. The material sequenced was PBMCs. These receptors were collected from a woman in her forties or fifties in good health and CMV-seropositive.

CDR3 region: CASSTGQGGNSPLHF. CDR3 in DNA: TGCGCCAGCAGCACAGGACAGGGTGGCAATTCACCCCTCCACTTT. V and J are TRBV5-1 and TRBJ1-6, with TRBD1 identical over 8 bases. V shed 4 bases, J shed 7 bases, and the junction held 7 bases outside the gene matches. Germline CDR1 SGHRS, CDR2 YFSETQ. CDR3 length: 15 residues.

The chain employs TRBV5-1 and TRBJ1-4, with D perhaps matching TRBD1 (5 bases). Germline values: CDR1 SGHRS, CDR2 YFSETQ. This CDR3 region has 13 residues. The V end was cut by 2 bases, the J end by 8 bases, with 10 bases between. CDR3 protein: CASSFDRGEKLFF. CDR3 bases: TGCGCCAGCAGCTTTGATCGGGGGGAAAAACTGTTTTTT.